The present T cell receptor beta chain was sequenced within a study of OX40 agonist ivuxolimab in advanced cancers. Study at large: With a range of roughly 23 to 79, age averaged approximately 55 years, and about 82% were male.

Points on this clone: Antigen specificity is unknown.

The repertoire was sequenced with immunoSEQ multiplex PCR; TCRdb's copy has only in-frame clones and lacks some. The sample has nearly 70,000 clones; more than 75% are singletons. The CDR3 has 16 amino acids. Germline lookup yields CDR1 MNHEY and CDR2 SMNVEV (reference sequence). V lost 0 bases, J lost 2 bases, and 11 bases lay in between. Study results and caveats: There were, on average, more expanded clones in CD8+ T cells than in CD4+. With doses of 0.1 to 3.0 mg/kg, CD4+ and CD8+ blood T cells had undergone clonal expansion by week 6.

This receptor was identified in an adult with an advanced solid tumor such as melanoma, head and neck, liver or kidney cancer. The input for sequencing was CD4+ or CD8+ T cells sorted from blood, taken in a trial of the OX40 agonist ivuxolimab. This chain connects TRBV27 to TRBJ1-5, with D possibly being TRBD1 (6 bases). The CDR3 bases are TGTGCCAGCAGTTTATCCTGGGCAGGGGGCAATCAGCCCCAGCATTTT. It translates to CASSLSWAGGNQPQHF.